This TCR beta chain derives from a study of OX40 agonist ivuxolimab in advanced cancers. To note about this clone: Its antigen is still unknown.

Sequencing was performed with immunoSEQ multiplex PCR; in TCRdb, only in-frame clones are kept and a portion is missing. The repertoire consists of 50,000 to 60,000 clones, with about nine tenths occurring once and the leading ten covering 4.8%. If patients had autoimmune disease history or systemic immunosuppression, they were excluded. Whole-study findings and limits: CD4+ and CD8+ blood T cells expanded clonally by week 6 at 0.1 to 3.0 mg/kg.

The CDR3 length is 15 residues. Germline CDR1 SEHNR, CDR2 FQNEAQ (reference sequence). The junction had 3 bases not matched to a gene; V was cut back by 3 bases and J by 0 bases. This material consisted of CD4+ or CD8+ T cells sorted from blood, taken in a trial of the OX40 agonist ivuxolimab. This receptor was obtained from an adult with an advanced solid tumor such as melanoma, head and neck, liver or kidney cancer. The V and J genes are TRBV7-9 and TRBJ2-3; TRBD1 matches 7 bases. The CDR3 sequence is CASSLGQSSTDTQYF. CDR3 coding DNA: TGTGCCAGCAGCTTGGGACAGTCGAGCACAGATACGCAGTATTTT.